The present entry profiles one T cell receptor (beta chain) with its context. Its antigen is not known. The source of the sample is a study of shared clonotypes between healthy human individuals. Across the study: Samples came from a couple of female and a few male donors aged 18 to 49. For every donor, three CD4 naive, three CD4 memory, two CD8 naive and one CD8 memory plates were used.

The germline V gene encodes CDR1 KGHSH and CDR2 LQKENI. The CDR3 contains 15 residues. Trimming cost V 5 bases and J 1 base; bases outside gene matches: 5. General observations from the study: Clonotype sharing among donors likely depends on sequencing depth.

The run depth of the assay was deep. The assay was immunoSEQ multiplex PCR, and TCRdb's table has in-frame clones only and misses some. The table includes a few million clones, approximately 92% detected once. This receptor was taken from a man aged 18 to 35 in good health. The sample comprised naive CD4+ T cells sorted from blood. Documented subset: CD45RA+ positively selected. The chain combines TRBV18 with TRBJ1-5; TRBD1 matches at 7 bases. CDR3 residues: CASSDIQGSNQPQHF. The CDR3 DNA is TGTGCCAGCTCAGATATACAGGGGAGCAATCAGCCCCAGCATTTT.